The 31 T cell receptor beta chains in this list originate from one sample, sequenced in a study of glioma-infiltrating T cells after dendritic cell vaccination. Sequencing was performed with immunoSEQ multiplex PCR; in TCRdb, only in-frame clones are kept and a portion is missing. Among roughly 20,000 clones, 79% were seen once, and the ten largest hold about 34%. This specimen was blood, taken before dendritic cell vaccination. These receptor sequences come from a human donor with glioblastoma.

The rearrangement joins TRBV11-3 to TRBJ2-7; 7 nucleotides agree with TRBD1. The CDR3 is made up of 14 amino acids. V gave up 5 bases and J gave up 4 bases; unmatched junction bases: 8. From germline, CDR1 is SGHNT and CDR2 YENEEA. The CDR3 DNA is TGTGCCAGCAGCCCACTGGGACAGCCTTACGAGCAGTACTTC. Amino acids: CASSPLGQPYEQYF.

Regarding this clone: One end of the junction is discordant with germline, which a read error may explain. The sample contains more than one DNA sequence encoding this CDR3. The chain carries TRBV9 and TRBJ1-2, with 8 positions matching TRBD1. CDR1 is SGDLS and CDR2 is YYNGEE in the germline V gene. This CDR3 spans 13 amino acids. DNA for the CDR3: TGCGCCAGCAGCACCCGACAGGGGCATGGCTACACCTTC. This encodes CASSTRQGHGYTF.

CDR3 loop: CASSLGGVREQYF. CDR3 DNA sequence: TGTGCCAGCAGCTTGGGGGGAGTACGGGAGCAGTACTTC. This rearrangement joins TRBV7-9 to TRBJ2-7; maybe TRBD2 (6 bases). V was pared by 3 bases and J by 7 bases, with 13 bases between. The CDR3 length is 13 residues. Germline V gene data show CDR1 as SEHNR and CDR2 as FQNEAQ (reference sequence).

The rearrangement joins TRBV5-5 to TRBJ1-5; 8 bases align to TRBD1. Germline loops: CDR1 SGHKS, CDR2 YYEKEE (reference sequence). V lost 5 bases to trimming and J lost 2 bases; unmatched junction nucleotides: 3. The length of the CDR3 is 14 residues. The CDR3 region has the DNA TGTGCCAGCAGGCCGACAGGGGGCAATCAGCCCCAGCATTTT. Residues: CASRPTGGNQPQHF.

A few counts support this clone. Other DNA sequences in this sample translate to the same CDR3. The CDR3 DNA is TGCGCCAGCAGCCAAGATAGTGGAGGGAACACTGAAGCTTTCTTT. It translates to CASSQDSGGNTEAFF. The chain carries TRBV4-3 and TRBJ1-1; D gene unclear. V lost 0 bases to trimming and J lost 1 base, with 9 bases between them. The CDR3 covers 15 residues. Looked up from germline, CDR1 is LGHNA and CDR2 is YSLEER.

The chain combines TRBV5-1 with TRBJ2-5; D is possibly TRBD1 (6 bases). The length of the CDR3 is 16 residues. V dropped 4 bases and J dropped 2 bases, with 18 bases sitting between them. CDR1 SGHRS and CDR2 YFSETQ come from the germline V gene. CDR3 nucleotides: TGCGCCAGCAGCCGAATAGGACAGACATTACAAGAGACCCAGTACTTC. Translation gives CASSRIGQTLQETQYF.

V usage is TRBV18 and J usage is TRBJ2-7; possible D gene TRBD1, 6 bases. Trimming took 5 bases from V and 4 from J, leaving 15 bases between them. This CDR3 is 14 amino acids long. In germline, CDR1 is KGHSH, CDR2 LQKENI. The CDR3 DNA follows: TGTGCCAGCTCAACCACAGGGAGCACATACGAGCAGTACTTC. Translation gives CASSTTGSTYEQYF.

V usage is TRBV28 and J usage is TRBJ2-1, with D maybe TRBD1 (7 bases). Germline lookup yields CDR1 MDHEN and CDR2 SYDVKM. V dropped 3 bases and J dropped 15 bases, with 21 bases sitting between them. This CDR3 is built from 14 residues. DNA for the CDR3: TGTGCCAGCAGTTTTGGTGGTCGGCGGGGACAGACGTTCTTC. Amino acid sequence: CASSFGGRRGQTFF.

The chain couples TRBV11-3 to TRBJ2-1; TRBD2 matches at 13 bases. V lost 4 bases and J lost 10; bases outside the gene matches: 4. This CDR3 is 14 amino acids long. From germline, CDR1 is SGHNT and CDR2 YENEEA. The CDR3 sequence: CASSSRTSGGEQFF. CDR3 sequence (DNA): TGTGCCAGCAGCTCACGGACTAGCGGGGGCGAGCAGTTCTTC.

CDR3 in amino acids: CASRATSGLTDTQYF. The CDR3 region has the DNA TGTGCCAGCAGGGCCACTAGCGGGTTGACAGATACGCAGTATTTT. The rearrangement joins TRBV27 to TRBJ2-3; 9 bases are a match to TRBD2. There are 15 residues in the CDR3. Germline V gene sequence: CDR1 MNHEY, CDR2 SMNVEV (reference sequence). J was trimmed by 3 bases and V by 6 bases; bases with no gene match: 7.

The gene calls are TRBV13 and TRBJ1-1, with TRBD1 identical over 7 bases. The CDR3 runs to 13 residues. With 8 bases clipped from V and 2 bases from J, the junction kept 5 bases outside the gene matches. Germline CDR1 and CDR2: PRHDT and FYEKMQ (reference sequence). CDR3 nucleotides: TGTGCCAGCGCCGGGACAGCAAACACTGAAGCTTTCTTT. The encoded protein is CASAGTANTEAFF.

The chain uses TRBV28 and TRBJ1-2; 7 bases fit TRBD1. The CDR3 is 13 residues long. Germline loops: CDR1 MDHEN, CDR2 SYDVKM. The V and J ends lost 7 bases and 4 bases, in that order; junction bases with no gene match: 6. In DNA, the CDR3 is TGTGCCAGCACTCCAGGGGGAATCTATGGCTACACCTTC. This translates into CASTPGGIYGYTF.

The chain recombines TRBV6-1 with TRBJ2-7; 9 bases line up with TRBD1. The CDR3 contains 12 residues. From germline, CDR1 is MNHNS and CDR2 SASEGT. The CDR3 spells CATGGYSYEQYF. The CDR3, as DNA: TGTGCGACAGGGGGGTACTCCTACGAGCAGTACTTC.

The DNA for the CDR3 is TGTGCCAGCAGCTACAGCGGGAGGTCCTACGAGCAGTACTTC. This translates into CASSYSGRSYEQYF. The chain has TRBV11-2 and TRBJ2-7; 9 bases match TRBD2. With V trimmed by 4 bases and J by 1 base, 2 bases remained unmatched. The CDR3 is made up of 14 amino acids. The germline CDR1 and CDR2 sequences are SGHAT and FQNNGV.

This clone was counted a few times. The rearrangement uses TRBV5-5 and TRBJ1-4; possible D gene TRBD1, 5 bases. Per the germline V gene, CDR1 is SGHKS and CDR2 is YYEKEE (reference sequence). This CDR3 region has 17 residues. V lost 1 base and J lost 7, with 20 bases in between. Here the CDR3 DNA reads TGTGCCAGCAGCTTGCCTGAGACGGCATATAGGGGTGAAAAACTGTTTTTT. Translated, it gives CASSLPETAYRGEKLFF.

CDR3 sequence: CALSYQGMIQPQHF. CDR3 coding DNA: TGTGCCCTTTCCTACCAGGGTATGATTCAGCCCCAGCATTTT. This rearrangement joins TRBV28 to TRBJ1-5; possibly TRBD1 for D (5 bases). With 11 bases removed from V and 6 bases from J, the gap between germline ends came to 20 bases. The germline V gene has CDR1 MDHEN and CDR2 SYDVKM. The CDR3 sequence is 14 residues long.

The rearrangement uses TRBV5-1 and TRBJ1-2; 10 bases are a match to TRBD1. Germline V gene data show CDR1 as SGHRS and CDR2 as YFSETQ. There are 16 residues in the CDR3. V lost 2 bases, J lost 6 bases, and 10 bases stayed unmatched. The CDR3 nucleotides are TGCGCCAGCAGCTTCGATCAGGGGACAGGGGATCATGGCTACACCTTC. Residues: CASSFDQGTGDHGYTF.

CDR3: CASSPDRDSAEAFF. In DNA, the CDR3 is TGTGCCAGCAGCCCGGACAGAGACAGCGCTGAAGCTTTCTTT. This chain uses TRBV27 with TRBJ1-1, with a tentative D call TRBD1 (6 bases). This CDR3 region has 14 residues. Germline V CDR1 and CDR2: MNHEY, SMNVEV (reference sequence). Trimming took off 6 bases at V and 6 bases at J, with 17 bases between the two ends.

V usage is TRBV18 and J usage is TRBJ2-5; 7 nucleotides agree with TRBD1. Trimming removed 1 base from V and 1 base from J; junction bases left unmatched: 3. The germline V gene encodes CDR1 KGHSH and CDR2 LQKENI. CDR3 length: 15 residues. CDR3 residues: CASSPRDRAQETQYF. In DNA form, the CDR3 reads TGTGCCAGCTCACCACGTGACAGGGCCCAAGAGACCCAGTACTTC.

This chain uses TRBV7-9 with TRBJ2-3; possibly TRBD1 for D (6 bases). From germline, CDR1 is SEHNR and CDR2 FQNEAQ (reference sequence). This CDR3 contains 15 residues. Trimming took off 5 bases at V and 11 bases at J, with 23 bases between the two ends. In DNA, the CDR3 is TGTGCCAGCAGCCCCAGACAGGACCCCCGGGGTGGGCAGTATTTT. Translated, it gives CASSPRQDPRGGQYF.

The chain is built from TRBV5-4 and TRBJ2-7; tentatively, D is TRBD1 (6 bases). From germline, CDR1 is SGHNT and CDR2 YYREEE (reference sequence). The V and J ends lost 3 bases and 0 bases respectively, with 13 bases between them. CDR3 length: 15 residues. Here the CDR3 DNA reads TGTGCCAGCAGCTCACCGACAGGCAGCTCCTACGAGCAGTACTTC. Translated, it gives CASSSPTGSSYEQYF. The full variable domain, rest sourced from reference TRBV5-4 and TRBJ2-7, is ETGVTQSPTHLIKTRGQQVTLRCSSQSGHNTVSWYQQALGQGPQFIFQYYREEENGRGNFPPRFSGLQFPNYSSELNVNALELDDSALYLCASSSPTGSSYEQYFGPGTRLTVT.

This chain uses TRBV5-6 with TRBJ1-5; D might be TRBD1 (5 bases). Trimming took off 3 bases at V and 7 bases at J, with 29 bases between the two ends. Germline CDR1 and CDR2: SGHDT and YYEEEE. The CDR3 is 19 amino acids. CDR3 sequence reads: CASSSASGFGRDKGQPQHF. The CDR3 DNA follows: TGTGCCAGCAGCTCAGCATCAGGGTTTGGAAGAGACAAGGGCCAGCCCCAGCATTTT.

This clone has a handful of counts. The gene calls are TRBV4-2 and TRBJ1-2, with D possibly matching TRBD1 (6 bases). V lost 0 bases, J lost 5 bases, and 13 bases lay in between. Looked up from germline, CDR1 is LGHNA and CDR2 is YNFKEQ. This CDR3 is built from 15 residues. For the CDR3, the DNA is TGTGCCAGCAGCCAAGACCGACAGGATGTTTATGGCTACACCTTC. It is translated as CASSQDRQDVYGYTF.

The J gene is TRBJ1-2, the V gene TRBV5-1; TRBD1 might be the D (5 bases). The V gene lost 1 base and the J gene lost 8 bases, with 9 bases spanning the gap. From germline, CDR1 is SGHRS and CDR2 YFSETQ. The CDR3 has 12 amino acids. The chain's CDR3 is CASSLTGVGYTF. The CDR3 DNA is TGCGCCAGCAGCTTGACAGGTGTAGGCTACACCTTC.

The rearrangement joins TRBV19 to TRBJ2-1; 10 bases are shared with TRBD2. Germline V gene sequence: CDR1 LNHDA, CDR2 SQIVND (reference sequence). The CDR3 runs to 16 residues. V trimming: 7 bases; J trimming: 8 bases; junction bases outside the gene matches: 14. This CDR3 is CASNRASGSTKDEQFF. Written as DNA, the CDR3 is TGTGCCAGTAACAGGGCTAGCGGGAGTACCAAGGATGAGCAGTTCTTC.

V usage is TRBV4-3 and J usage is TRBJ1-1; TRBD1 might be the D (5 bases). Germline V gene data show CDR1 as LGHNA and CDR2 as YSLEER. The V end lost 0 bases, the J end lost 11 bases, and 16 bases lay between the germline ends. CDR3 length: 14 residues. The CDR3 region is CASSQDQGPMRAFF. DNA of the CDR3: TGCGCCAGCAGCCAAGATCAGGGCCCTATGAGGGCTTTCTTT.

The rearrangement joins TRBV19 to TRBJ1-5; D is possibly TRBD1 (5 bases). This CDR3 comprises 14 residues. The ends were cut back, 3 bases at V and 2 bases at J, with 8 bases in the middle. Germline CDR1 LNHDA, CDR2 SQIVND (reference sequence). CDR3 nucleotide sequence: TGTGCCAGTAGTATCGCGGGGGGCAATCAGCCCCAGCATTTT. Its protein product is CASSIAGGNQPQHF.

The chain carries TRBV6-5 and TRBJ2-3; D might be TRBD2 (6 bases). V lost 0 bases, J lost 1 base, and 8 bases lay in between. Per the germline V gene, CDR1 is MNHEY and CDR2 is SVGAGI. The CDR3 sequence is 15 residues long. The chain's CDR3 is CASSYSASGTDTQYF. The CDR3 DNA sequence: TGTGCCAGCAGTTACTCGGCTAGCGGCACAGATACGCAGTATTTT.

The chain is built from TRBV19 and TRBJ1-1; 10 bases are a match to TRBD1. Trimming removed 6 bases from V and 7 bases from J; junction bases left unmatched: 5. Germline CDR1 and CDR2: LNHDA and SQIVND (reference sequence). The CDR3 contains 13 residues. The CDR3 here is CASRTRDRGEAFF. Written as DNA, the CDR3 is TGTGCCAGTAGAACGAGGGACAGGGGTGAAGCTTTCTTT.

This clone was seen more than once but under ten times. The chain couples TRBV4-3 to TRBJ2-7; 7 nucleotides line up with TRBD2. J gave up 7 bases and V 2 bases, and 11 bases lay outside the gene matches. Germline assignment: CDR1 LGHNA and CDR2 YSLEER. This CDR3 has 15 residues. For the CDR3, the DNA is TGCGCCAGCAGCCAAAGTTTCCCGGGAGCGGGGGAGCAGTACTTC. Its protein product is CASSQSFPGAGEQYF.

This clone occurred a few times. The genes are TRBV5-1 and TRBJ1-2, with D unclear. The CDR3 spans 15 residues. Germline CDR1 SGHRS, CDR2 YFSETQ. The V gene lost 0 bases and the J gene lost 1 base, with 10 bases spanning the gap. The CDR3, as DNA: TGCGCCAGCAGCTTGGGGGAGCCGCGTAACTATGGCTACACCTTC. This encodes CASSLGEPRNYGYTF.